This T cell receptor beta chain came from a study of neurological immune-mediated disorders. Broader study findings: For the multiple sclerosis repertoire cluster, no association with any clinical or MRI feature was found. Phylogenetically, 18 of 34 multiple sclerosis patients' repertoires fell into one related-CDR3 cluster, a possible signature.

With 1 base removed from V and 4 bases from J, the gap between germline ends came to 10 bases. The CDR3 contains 14 residues. The germline V gene has CDR1 DFQATT and CDR2 SNEGSKA (reference sequence). Ten or more counts support this clonotype. What it recognizes is unknown. The unsorted libraries had their origin in 2 million PBMCs stored at -80 C. TCRdb reprocessed the 5' RACE reads via MiXCR and lists one record per CDR3 protein. The table has some 76,000 distinct CDR3 sequences, roughly 3.1% seen once. The specimen was PBMCs. The chain uses TRBV20-1 and TRBJ2-2, with D perhaps TRBD1 (5 bases). This clonotype was sampled from a woman aged 45 to 65 with multiple sclerosis. The CDR3 bases are TGCAGTGCTAGAGGGACAAAAAGCACCGGGGAGCTGTTTTTT. Protein product: CSARGTKSTGELFF.